The 15 T cell receptor beta chains below all came from one sample that was sequenced in a study of T cells in localized non-small cell lung cancer. Some clones are missing from TCRdb's copy, which holds only in-frame ones; the method was immunoSEQ multiplex PCR. This table has fewer than 90,000 clones, 80% appearing once. The sample consisted of PBMCs, taken before any cancer treatment. All receptors come from a man between 40 and 75 years old with stage II squamous cell lung carcinoma.

The chain links TRBV30 to TRBJ2-1; no clear D. CDR3 size: 12 residues. Germline-derived CDR1 and CDR2 are GTSNPN and SVGIG (reference sequence). The CDR3 region is CVVRSHRNEQFF. CDR3 in DNA: TGTGTCGTGCGGAGCCACCGGAATGAGCAGTTCTTC.

The chain has TRBV2 and TRBJ1-5, with unresolved D. From germline, CDR1 is SNHLY and CDR2 FYNNEI. With 6 bases removed from V and 4 bases from J, the gap between germline ends came to 13 bases. The CDR3 spans 14 residues. CDR3 region: CASRGQGPNQPQHF. In DNA, the CDR3 is TGTGCCAGCAGGGGCCAAGGGCCTAATCAGCCCCAGCATTTT.

V gene TRBV4-1 combines with J gene TRBJ2-1; 9 bases agree with TRBD2. J was trimmed by 8 bases and V by 1 base; bases with no gene match: 9. The CDR3 length is 16 residues. Germline V gene sequence: CDR1 MGHRA, CDR2 YSYEKL. This CDR3 is CASSQGGVAGVYEQFF. The CDR3 nucleotides read TGCGCCAGCAGCCAAGGGGGGGTAGCGGGAGTCTATGAGCAGTTCTTC.

The sample holds a few counts of this clone. The chain couples TRBV2 to TRBJ1-6; D ambiguous. In germline, CDR1 is SNHLY, CDR2 FYNNEI. Trimming stripped 7 bases from V and 7 bases from J, with 14 bases between. This CDR3 is built from 14 residues. The DNA for the CDR3 is TGTGCCAGCACCCCTAGGACGGTGAATTCACCCCTCCACTTT. It translates to CASTPRTVNSPLHF.

The chain recombines TRBV7-6 with TRBJ2-1, with a possible D match to TRBD2 (6 bases). Germline V CDR1 and CDR2: SGHVS, FNYEAQ. There are 13 residues in the CDR3. Trimming took 4 bases from V and 5 from J, leaving 9 bases between them. In nucleotides, the CDR3 is TGTGCCAGCAGCTGGAGGGACGACAATGAGCAGTTCTTC. It codes for CASSWRDDNEQFF.

The chain combines TRBV25-1 with TRBJ2-3, with unresolved D. The CDR3 consists of 14 residues. V lost 2 bases and J 3 bases, leaving 9 bases between the germline ends. Germline V lookup: CDR1 MGHDK, CDR2 SYGVNS. CDR3 coding DNA: TGTGCCAGCAGTGAAGAACTGGGGACAGATACGCAGTATTTT. Translation gives CASSEELGTDTQYF.

V and J are TRBV6-5 and TRBJ2-7; D perhaps matches TRBD1 (6 bases). V was clipped by 2 bases and J by 4 bases, with 15 bases between them. CDR3 length: 15 amino acids. Per germline, CDR1 MNHEY and CDR2 SVGAGI. The CDR3 bases are TGTGCCAGCAGTTACAAAGGGGGAGTAGTGTACGAGCAGTACTTC. The encoded protein is CASSYKGGVVYEQYF.

The chain links TRBV27 to TRBJ2-5; D may correspond to TRBD1 or TRBD2 (5 bases each). With 0 bases removed from V and 9 bases from J, the gap between germline ends came to 17 bases. CDR1 and CDR2 from the germline V gene are MNHEY and SMNVEV (reference sequence). The CDR3 has 15 amino acids. The DNA for the CDR3 is TGTGCCAGCAGTTTATCTAGAGGTCCTTGGGGGTCCCAGTACTTC. Translated: CASSLSRGPWGSQYF.

J is TRBJ1-1 and V is TRBV27; D is uncertain. The CDR3 is made up of 15 amino acids. The germline V gene has CDR1 MNHEY and CDR2 SMNVEV (reference sequence). Trimming removed 5 bases at V and 11 bases at J, with 24 bases between. The CDR3 is CASSSPWAAGNEAFF. The CDR3 nucleotides are TGTGCCAGCAGTAGCCCCTGGGCGGCAGGAAACGAGGCTTTCTTT.

As DNA, the CDR3 is TGTGCCAGTAGTATGGGAGGGAGGTCCACCGGGGAGCTGTTTTTT. It translates to CASSMGGRSTGELFF. V usage is TRBV19 and J usage is TRBJ2-2, with 7 bases aligning to TRBD2. This CDR3 is 15 amino acids long. With V trimmed by 3 bases and J by 4 bases, 5 bases remained unmatched. CDR1 is LNHDA, CDR2 SQIVND, per germline (reference sequence).

In nucleotides, the CDR3 is TGTGCCAGCAGTTCAGCAGCCGCATCCTACAATGAGCAGTTCTTC. Translated, it gives CASSSAAASYNEQFF. J is TRBJ2-1 and V is TRBV27; D is undetermined. Trimming removed 4 bases at V and 1 base at J, with 11 bases between. CDR3 length: 15 amino acids. Germline-derived CDR1 and CDR2 are MNHEY and SMNVEV (reference sequence).

The chain links TRBV4-2 to TRBJ2-1, with 12 nucleotides matching TRBD2. The CDR3 runs to 16 residues. Germline CDR1 and CDR2: LGHNA and YNFKEQ. J gave up 5 bases and V 3 bases, and 5 bases lay outside the gene matches. The CDR3: CASSQALAGGHNEQFF. The DNA of the CDR3 is TGTGCCAGCAGCCAGGCGCTAGCGGGAGGGCACAATGAGCAGTTCTTC.

The rearrangement links TRBV4-1 to TRBJ2-3, with 12 bases aligning to TRBD2. CDR1 and CDR2 from the germline V gene are MGHRA and YSYEKL. CDR3 length: 17 residues. V lost 4 bases and J lost 6; bases outside the gene matches: 11. The CDR3: CASSRGPASGGDDTQYF. The CDR3, as DNA: TGCGCCAGCAGCCGCGGGCCGGCTAGCGGGGGGGATGATACGCAGTATTTT.

This sequence joins TRBV5-5 and TRBJ2-7, with a tentative D call TRBD1 (5 bases). V was pared by 4 bases and J by 4 bases, with 12 bases between. This CDR3 contains 13 residues. In germline, CDR1 is SGHKS, CDR2 YYEKEE (reference sequence). CDR3 loop: CASSQFDRYEQYF. DNA for the CDR3: TGTGCCAGCAGCCAATTTGACAGATACGAGCAGTACTTC.

The chain couples TRBV7-2 to TRBJ2-3, with D maybe TRBD2 (6 bases). V was cut by 6 bases and J by 7 bases, with 23 bases left in between. This CDR3 contains 16 residues. CDR1 SGHTA and CDR2 FQGNSA come from the germline V gene. The CDR3 region is CASSSPRGIQDYTQYF. CDR3 nucleotide sequence: TGTGCCAGCAGTTCGCCCCGGGGGATCCAAGATTATACGCAGTATTTT.